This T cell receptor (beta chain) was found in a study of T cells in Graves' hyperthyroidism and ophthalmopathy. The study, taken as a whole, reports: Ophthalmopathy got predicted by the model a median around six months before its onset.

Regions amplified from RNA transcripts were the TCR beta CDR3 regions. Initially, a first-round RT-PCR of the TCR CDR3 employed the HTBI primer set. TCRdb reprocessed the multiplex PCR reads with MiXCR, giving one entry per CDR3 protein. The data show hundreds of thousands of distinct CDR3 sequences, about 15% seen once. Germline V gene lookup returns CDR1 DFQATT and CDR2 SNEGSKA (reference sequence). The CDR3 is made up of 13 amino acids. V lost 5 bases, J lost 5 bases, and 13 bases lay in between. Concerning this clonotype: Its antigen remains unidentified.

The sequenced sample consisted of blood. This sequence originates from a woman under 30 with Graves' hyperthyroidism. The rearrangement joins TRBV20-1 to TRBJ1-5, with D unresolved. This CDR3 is CSASSGLDQPQHF. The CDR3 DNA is TGCAGTGCTTCATCGGGGTTAGATCAGCCCCAGCATTTT.